A selection of T cell receptor beta chains follows, all from one sample in a study of human T cells and chemical hapten exposure. TCRdb re-called the RACE reads through MiXCR, storing one row per CDR3 protein. The sample lists about 89,000 distinct CDR3 sequences, approximately 10% occurring once. This specimen was whole blood, taken in connection with sensitization to the hapten diphenylcyclopropenone (DPC). The receptor set was obtained from a man aged 40-49 years with alopecia areata. Some clones in this sample may be carry-over from other donors' samples. Each CDR3 is given with its conserved first and last residue. Fields, in order: V gene, clone size, J gene, D gene, CDR3 length, CDR3 DNA, CDR3 protein. The D gene is left open where the match is weak. Only part of the rows carry a size: once, few, many, or a class if the clone is expanded.

TRBV4-3	many	TRBJ1-6	-	15	TGCGCCAGCAGCCAAGATCGAGGTTCGAATTCACCCCTCCACTTT	CASSQDRGSNSPLHF
TRBV15	many	TRBJ1-1	-	14	TGTGCCACCAGCGCCGGCTCTCGGAGCACTGAAGCTTTCTTT	CATSAGSRSTEAFF
TRBV4-2	many	TRBJ1-2	-	15	TGTGCCAGCAGCCAAGACGCCAGTCTTAACTATGGCTACACCTTC	CASSQDASLNYGYTF
TRBV20-1	few	TRBJ2-3	-	13	TGCAGTGCTAGCGGACAGCTCACAGATACGCAGTATTTT	CSASGQLTDTQYF
TRBV6-1	-	TRBJ2-5	-	13	TGTGCCAGCAGTGACCGACAGCAAGAGACCCAGTACTTC	CASSDRQQETQYF
TRBV7-2	few	TRBJ2-7	TRBD2	17	TGTGCCAGCAGCCCCGCCCTAGGAGCGGGAGGGAACCACGAGCAGTACTTC	CASSPALGAGGNHEQYF
TRBV14	many	TRBJ1-6	TRBD1	13	TGTGCCAGCAGCCTCGACAGGGGTTCACCCCTCCACTTT	CASSLDRGSPLHF
TRBV12-3/TRBV12-4	few	TRBJ1-1	-	13	TGTGCCAGCAGTTTATCACCGGACAGTGAAGCTTTCTTT	CASSLSPDSEAFF
TRBV5-1	-	TRBJ2-1	-	15	TGCGCCAGCAACTCACCCGGGCCGACCTACAATGAGCAGTTCTTC	CASNSPGPTYNEQFF
TRBV10-3	few	TRBJ1-5	-	15	TGTGCCATCAGTGAGGAGGGGGGAAGCAATCAGCCCCAGCATTTT	CAISEEGGSNQPQHF
TRBV5-1	-	TRBJ2-3	-	13	TGCGCCAGCAGCCTCCCAACGGGGGATACGCAGTATTTT	CASSLPTGDTQYF
TRBV5-5	-	TRBJ2-7	TRBD2	15	TGTGCCAGCAGCTCGGACCTAGCGGTGGGCTACGAGCAGTACTTC	CASSSDLAVGYEQYF
TRBV18	few	TRBJ2-1	-	13	TGTGCCAGCTCCCGTGGAAGGTTAAATGAGCAGTTCTTC	CASSRGRLNEQFF
TRBV7-2	-	TRBJ1-2	TRBD1	16	TGTGCCAGCAGTTTCCGGGACAGGGTTTTTAACTATGGCTACACCTTC	CASSFRDRVFNYGYTF
TRBV6-5	-	TRBJ2-4	-	19	TGTGCCAGCAGTTACCGCACAGGGAGTAAAGGAGCAGCCAAAAACATTCAGTACTTC	CASSYRTGSKGAAKNIQYF
TRBV19	-	TRBJ1-5	-	14	TGTGCCAGTAGTATAACTACCCCTGCTCAGCCCCAGCATTTT	CASSITTPAQPQHF
TRBV9	few	TRBJ2-3	TRBD2	15	TGTGCCTCCGGACTAGCGGGAGAACGTACAGATACGCAGTATTTT	CASGLAGERTDTQYF
TRBV5-1	many	TRBJ1-6	-	12	TGCGCCAGCAGCGTAGGCAATTCACCCCTCCACTTT	CASSVGNSPLHF
TRBV11-1	few	TRBJ1-1	-	12	TGTGCCAGCAGCCGCAGGGTCACTGAAGCTTTCTTT	CASSRRVTEAFF
TRBV28	many	TRBJ1-2	-	11	TGTGCCAGCAGTTTTGGCTATGGCTACACCTTC	CASSFGYGYTF
TRBV20-1	-	TRBJ2-7	-	15	TGCAGTGCTAGAGATACCGGCGGACCCGACTACGAGCAGTACTTC	CSARDTGGPDYEQYF
TRBV7-9	-	TRBJ2-4	-	17	TGTGCCAGCAGCTTAGCGGTGGCTACACTAGCCAAAAACATTCAGTACTTC	CASSLAVATLAKNIQYF
TRBV9	-	TRBJ2-3	-	15	TGTGCCAGCAGCCTAGGGGAGCGTAGCACAGATACGCAGTATTTT	CASSLGERSTDTQYF
TRBV6-2/TRBV6-3	-	TRBJ2-3	TRBD2	15	TGTGCCAGCAGTGACGGAGCGGGATGGACAGATACGCAGTATTTT	CASSDGAGWTDTQYF
TRBV7-9	few	TRBJ2-2	-	19	TGTGCCAGCAGCTCCTACGCGGGACAGCGTTTCGGGGACACCGGGGAGCTGTTTTTT	CASSSYAGQRFGDTGELFF
TRBV9	-	TRBJ2-1	-	15	TGTGCCAGCAGCGTAGCACTAGCTTCCTACAATGAGCAGTTCTTC	CASSVALASYNEQFF
TRBV29-1	few	TRBJ2-3	-	12	TGCAGCGTTGGGAGAGGGGAGGATACGCAGTATTTT	CSVGRGEDTQYF
TRBV29-1	few	TRBJ2-2	-	12	TGCAGCGTCGGGAGTGGGCCCGGGGAGCTGTTTTTT	CSVGSGPGELFF
TRBV4-3	many	TRBJ1-2	-	15	TGCGCCAGCAGCCCCGTTGGTCAGGGGAACTATGGCTACACCTTC	CASSPVGQGNYGYTF
TRBV6-2/TRBV6-3	few	TRBJ2-2	TRBD2	15	TGTGCCAGCAGACGAACGGGAGGGAACACCGGGGAGCTGTTTTTT	CASRRTGGNTGELFF
TRBV20-1	many	TRBJ1-1	-	13	TGCAGTGCTAGGGACAGAAATGCCTTTGAAGCTTTCTTT	CSARDRNAFEAFF
TRBV2	few	TRBJ1-5	-	15	TGTGCCAGCAGCCGGGACATGGCTAGGGATCAGCCCCAGCATTTT	CASSRDMARDQPQHF
TRBV12-3/TRBV12-4	few	TRBJ2-7	TRBD1	15	TGTGCCAGCAGTTTAGCTACAGGGGGTCTCTACGAGCAGTACTTC	CASSLATGGLYEQYF
TRBV27	few	TRBJ2-1	-	14	TGTGCCAGCAGTTCCAGGACCAGAATTAATGAGCAGTTCTTC	CASSSRTRINEQFF
TRBV27	-	TRBJ1-1	-	14	TGTGCCAGCAGTTTCTGGGGTACGAACACTGAAGCTTTCTTT	CASSFWGTNTEAFF
TRBV5-4	-	TRBJ2-3	TRBD2	17	TGTGCCAGCAGCCCCAAAACTAGGACTAGCGGCACAGATACGCAGTATTTT	CASSPKTRTSGTDTQYF
TRBV5-1	many	TRBJ2-3	TRBD2	16	TGCGCCAGCAGCGGGGGACTAGCGGGACTCACAGATACGCAGTATTTT	CASSGGLAGLTDTQYF
TRBV11-3	few	TRBJ1-1	-	16	TGTGCCAGCAGCTTAGATCAGACAGCGCTGAGCACTGAAGCTTTCTTT	CASSLDQTALSTEAFF
TRBV3-1	many	TRBJ1-1	-	13	TGTGCCAGCAGCTCAATGGGGGGCACTGAAGCTTTCTTT	CASSSMGGTEAFF
TRBV29-1	few	TRBJ1-1	-	11	TGCAGCGGGACAGCGAACACTGAAGCTTTCTTT	CSGTANTEAFF
TRBV29-1	many	TRBJ1-1	-	12	TGCAGCGTTCAGGGGTCATCGTCTGAAGCTTTCTTT	CSVQGSSSEAFF
TRBV6-6	-	TRBJ1-5	TRBD1	14	TGTGCCAGCAGCCCCGGGACAGGGGGTCAGCCCCAGCATTTT	CASSPGTGGQPQHF
TRBV12-3/TRBV12-4	-	TRBJ1-1	-	14	TGTGCCAGCAGTTTATTCGGCAGCAACACTGAAGCTTTCTTT	CASSLFGSNTEAFF
TRBV7-2	few	TRBJ2-3	-	13	TGTGCCAGCAGCTTAGGGGGGAGGTACGCACAGTATTTT	CASSLGGRYAQYF
TRBV7-2	once	TRBJ2-1	-	15	TGTGCCAGCAGCTTAGAAGGGGTGACAATCAATGAGCAGTTCTTC	CASSLEGVTINEQFF
TRBV4-3	-	TRBJ2-7	-	14	TGCGCCAGCAGCCAAGTCCAGGGAATCCACGAGCAGTACTTC	CASSQVQGIHEQYF
TRBV20-1	-	TRBJ2-7	TRBD2	15	TGCAGTGCTAGAGATCCGCTAGCGGGAGGATACGAGCAGTACTTC	CSARDPLAGGYEQYF
TRBV6-2/TRBV6-3	-	TRBJ2-3	TRBD2	15	TGTGCCGGCACTAGCGGGAGTAGGGGCACAGATACGCAGTATTTT	CAGTSGSRGTDTQYF
TRBV6-5	few	TRBJ2-5	TRBD2	15	TGTGCCAGCAGTTCTTGGACTAGCGGGAAGGAGACCCAGTACTTC	CASSSWTSGKETQYF
TRBV18	-	TRBJ1-2	-	17	TGTGCCAGCTCACCACAAGATGTAACCGGGGGGGCAGGTGGCTACACCTTC	CASSPQDVTGGAGGYTF
TRBV7-3	few	TRBJ2-1	TRBD2	16	TGTGCCAGCAGCACCGGGGCCGGAGCGGGGAACAATGAGCAGTTCTTC	CASSTGAGAGNNEQFF
TRBV7-2	-	TRBJ2-5	-	13	TGTGCCAGCAGGACGGCATTTCAAGAGACCCAGTACTTC	CASRTAFQETQYF
TRBV7-9	many	TRBJ1-1	-	12	TGTGCCAGCAGCTTTCAGGGTACTGAAGCTTTCTTT	CASSFQGTEAFF
TRBV12-3/TRBV12-4	-	TRBJ2-5	TRBD2	15	TGTGCCAGCAGTTTAGCGCTAGCGGAGCAAGAGACCCAGTACTTC	CASSLALAEQETQYF
TRBV27	many	TRBJ1-6	-	16	TGTGCCAGCAGTTTCTCCTCGGGGGGGGCTAATTCACCCCTCCACTTT	CASSFSSGGANSPLHF
TRBV3-1	few	TRBJ2-1	TRBD2	19	TGTGCCAGCAGCCAAGATTCCCTAGTTGGCGCGGGAGTCTACAATGAGCAGTTCTTC	CASSQDSLVGAGVYNEQFF
TRBV29-1	-	TRBJ1-1	-	12	TGCAGCGCCGTGAGTTCCAACACTGAAGCTTTCTTT	CSAVSSNTEAFF
TRBV19	few	TRBJ2-1	TRBD2	15	TGTGCCAGTAGTGGGGTAGCGGGAGGGTACAATGAGCAGTTCTTC	CASSGVAGGYNEQFF